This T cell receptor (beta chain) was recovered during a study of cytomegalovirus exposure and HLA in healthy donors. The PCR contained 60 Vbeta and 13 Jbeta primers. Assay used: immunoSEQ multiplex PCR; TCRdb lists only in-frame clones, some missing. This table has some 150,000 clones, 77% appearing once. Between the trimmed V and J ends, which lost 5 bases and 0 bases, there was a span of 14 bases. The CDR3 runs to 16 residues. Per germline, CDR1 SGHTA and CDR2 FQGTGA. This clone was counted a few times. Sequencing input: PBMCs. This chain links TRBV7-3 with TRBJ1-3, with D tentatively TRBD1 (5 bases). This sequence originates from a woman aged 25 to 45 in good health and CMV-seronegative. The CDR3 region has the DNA TGTGCCAGCAGCCCAGGCGGGGGATCCTCTGGAAACACCATATATTTT. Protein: CASSPGGGSSGNTIYF.